Listed below are T cell receptor beta chains from one sample, sequenced in a study of long-term antiretroviral therapy in people with HIV. This table comes from immunoSEQ multiplex PCR, and its TCRdb copy is limited to in-frame clones, with some not included. The data show 33,000 or so clones, 95% to 98% seen once. Sequenced here: unsorted PBMCs, sampled 7.6 years after starting antiretroviral therapy. Receptors originate from a man younger than 45 with HIV. The CDR3 runs from the conserved cysteine through the conserved F or W. Fields, in order: J gene, D gene, clone size, V gene, CDR3 protein, CDR3 DNA. A D gene is named only where the DNA matches it firmly. For some rows the clone size is stated as once, few or many, or as a class when expanded; others skip it.

>TRBJ1-1|-|-|TRBV7-9
CASSLARGGAFF
TGTGCCAGCAGCTTAGCGAGGGGAGGAGCTTTCTTT
>TRBJ2-5|TRBD2|-|TRBV4-2
CASSQDWGTSGFQETQYF
TGTGCCAGCAGCCAAGATTGGGGGACTAGCGGGTTCCAAGAGACCCAGTACTTC
>TRBJ1-2|-|once|TRBV14
CASSPRDPRFGYGYTF
TGTGCCAGCAGCCCGAGGGACCCACGGTTTGGGTATGGCTACACCTTC
>TRBJ1-1|-|-|TRBV6-5
CASRLGQLNTEAFF
TGTGCCAGCAGACTTGGACAGCTCAACACTGAAGCTTTCTTT
>TRBJ1-5|TRBD1|-|TRBV9
CASSQGGAQAQPQHF
TGTGCCAGCAGCCAGGGGGGGGCGCAGGCCCAGCCCCAGCATTTT
>TRBJ2-2|-|once|TRBV7-8
CASSLGQNTGELFF
TGTGCCAGCAGCTTAGGGCAAAACACCGGGGAGCTGTTTTTT
>TRBJ2-5|-|-|TRBV30
CAWSHLGGKTQYF
TGTGCCTGGAGTCACCTGGGGGGAAAGACCCAGTACTTC
>TRBJ2-7|-|-|TRBV29-1
CSVVAVGGAYEQYF
TGCAGCGTTGTGGCGGTTGGGGGAGCCTACGAGCAGTACTTC
>TRBJ2-3|-|once|TRBV18
CASSPIEGAGSAYF
TGTGCCAGCTCACCAATTGAGGGTGCTGGCTCGGCGTATTTT
>TRBJ2-1|-|once|TRBV7-2
CASSLYVTNEQFF
TGTGCCAGCAGCTTATACGTGACCAATGAGCAGTTCTTC
>TRBJ1-5|-|-|TRBV5-4
CASSLAGRGQPQHF
TGTGCCAGCAGCTTGGCGGGGAGAGGTCAGCCCCAGCATTTT
>TRBJ2-2|TRBD2|-|TRBV6-5
CASSYTSGSGELFF
TGTGCCAGCAGTTACACTAGCGGGAGTGGGGAGCTGTTTTTT
>TRBJ2-1|-|once|TRBV6-1
CASSEGSVRYNEQFF
TGTGCCAGCAGTGAAGGAAGCGTTAGGTACAATGAGCAGTTCTTC
>TRBJ2-1|-|-|TRBV7-7
CASSPGVANEQFF
TGTGCTAGCAGCCCCGGGGTAGCTAATGAGCAGTTCTTC
>TRBJ1-2|TRBD1|-|TRBV5-8
CASSLGVGTGDFYGYTF
TGTGCCAGCAGCTTAGGGGTTGGGACAGGGGACTTTTATGGCTACACCTTC
>TRBJ1-5|TRBD1|once|TRBV19
CASTDRANQPQHF
TGTGCCAGTACGGACAGGGCCAATCAGCCCCAGCATTTT
>TRBJ2-1|-|-|TRBV7-2
CASSPGNSPYNEQFF
TGTGCCAGCAGCCCAGGGAATTCCCCCTACAATGAGCAGTTCTTC
>TRBJ1-1|-|once|TRBV7-8
CASSTTASNTEAFF
TGTGCCAGCAGCACCACCGCTTCGAACACTGAAGCTTTCTTT
>TRBJ2-7|TRBD1|-|TRBV15
CATSRSGTGPNEQYF
TGTGCCACCAGCAGATCCGGGACAGGACCAAACGAGCAGTACTTC
>TRBJ2-7|-|-|TRBV6-1
CASSDYNYEQYF
TGTGCCAGCAGTGATTATAACTACGAGCAGTACTTC
>TRBJ2-5|-|once|TRBV7-8
CASSTRTTTQTQYF
TGTGCCAGCAGCACCCGGACCACGACGCAGACCCAGTACTTC
>TRBJ1-1|-|-|TRBV2
CASTPSRGNTEAFF
TGTGCCAGCACGCCCAGTAGGGGGAACACTGAAGCTTTCTTT
>TRBJ2-6|TRBD2|-|TRBV9
CASSVGGEGSGANVLTF
TGTGCCAGCAGCGTAGGAGGGGAGGGCTCTGGGGCCAACGTCCTGACTTTC
>TRBJ2-4|-|-|TRBV6-5
CASSYSGRKNIQYF
TGTGCCAGCAGTTACTCCGGCAGAAAAAACATTCAGTACTTC
>TRBJ1-1|-|once|TRBV7-9
CASSEQGNTDVRTTEAFF
TGTGCCAGCAGCGAACAGGGAAACACCGATGTCAGGACGACTGAAGCTTTCTTT
>TRBJ2-1|-|-|TRBV4-2
CASSQDFAGLNEQFF
TGTGCCAGCAGCCAAGACTTCGCAGGGCTTAATGAGCAGTTCTTC
>TRBJ2-2|-|few|TRBV25-1
CASSDNLGNGELFF
TGTGCCAGCAGTGACAATCTGGGGAACGGGGAGCTGTTTTTT
>TRBJ1-3|TRBD1|-|TRBV7-8
CASSLGTGSGNTIYF
TGTGCCAGCAGCTTAGGGACAGGTTCTGGAAACACCATATATTTT
>TRBJ2-7|-|-|TRBV19
CASSIMGGGYSYEQYF
TGTGCCAGTAGTATCATGGGCGGGGGCTACTCCTACGAGCAGTACTTC
>TRBJ1-5|-|-|TRBV19
CASSFQRDQPQHF
TGTGCCAGTAGTTTTCAGAGGGATCAGCCCCAGCATTTT
>TRBJ2-4|-|-|TRBV4-1
CASSQPGWVLAKNIQYF
TGCGCCAGCAGCCAGCCAGGATGGGTCCTAGCCAAAAACATTCAGTACTTC
>TRBJ1-1|-|-|TRBV5-1
CASRGHTEAFF
TGCGCCAGCAGAGGTCACACTGAAGCTTTCTTT
>TRBJ2-7|-|-|TRBV6-6
CASSYSVGRSYEQYF
TGTGCCAGCAGTTACTCGGTCGGAAGAAGCTACGAGCAGTACTTC
>TRBJ2-1|-|-|TRBV9
CASSVASYNEQFF
TGTGCCAGCAGCGTAGCCAGTTACAATGAGCAGTTCTTC
>TRBJ2-1|TRBD2|-|TRBV29-1
CAQRGSYNEQFF
TGCGCCCAGCGGGGGTCCTACAATGAGCAGTTCTTC
>TRBJ1-1|-|-|TRBV2
CASSEPLTLNTEAFF
TGTGCCAGCAGTGAACCCCTAACCCTTAACACTGAAGCTTTCTTT
>TRBJ2-5|-|-|TRBV7-8
CASSLGGEETQYF
TGTGCCAGCAGCTTAGGAGGTGAAGAGACCCAGTACTTC
>TRBJ1-4|-|-|TRBV6-6
CASGNNRDGEKLFF
TGTGCCAGCGGTAACAACAGGGACGGTGAAAAACTGTTTTTT
>TRBJ1-5|TRBD1|-|TRBV7-8
CASSLATTGGGNQPQHF
TGTGCCAGCAGCTTAGCCACAACAGGGGGCGGCAATCAGCCCCAGCATTTT